This TCR beta chain was observed in a study of neurological immune-mediated disorders (dated by TCRdb to the late 2010s). Concerning the study at large: Using UMI-based sequencing, the study compared peripheral blood TCR-beta repertoires from patients with HTLV-I-associated myelopathy (HAM/TSP), patients with multiple sclerosis, and healthy controls. Of the 68 subjects in the cohort, around 15 were HAM/TSP patients, about 34 were multiple sclerosis patients, and approximately 20 were healthy controls. Each longitudinal HAM/TSP and healthy donor was sampled at 3 time-points spaced at roughly 3-40 month intervals. The roughly 110 TCR-beta libraries included longitudinal samples, technical triplicates and paired sorted CD4+ and CD8+ T-cell subsets alongside PBMC samples.

This clonotype was detected many times. The antigen it binds to is not known. The input lacks base qualities; no much larger clone sits a single base away. The sample's time point label, in plain terms: longitudinal time-point 1 (baseline). For unsorted PBMC libraries, 2 million PBMCs were used after storage in RNAlater at -80 degrees C until RNA extraction. Peripheral blood was subjected to Ficoll-Hypaque density gradient centrifugation to isolate PBMCs, which were then cryopreserved in liquid nitrogen. To synthesize cDNA, template-switch 5'RACE was performed with a primer carrying a 10-nucleotide random unique molecular identifier so that each TCR transcript was tagged. Every sequencing run covered 15-18 subjects and yielded more than 160 million TCR-beta sequences. The RNeasy kit was used for extraction of total RNA. TCR-beta VDJ regions were amplified with primers for the TCR constant region and the 5'RACE anchor, using the KAPA Real-time Library Amplification kit. Sample indexes and Illumina adaptors were added in a first PCR, after which library yield was increased in a second PCR. After Ampure bead purification, the TCR product of roughly 650 bp was size-selected on a 2% E-gel SizeSelection system. Library quality was checked on a Bioanalyzer, concentration was measured with Qubit, and libraries were quantified with the Kapa Library Quantification kit before pooling. An Illumina HiSeq 2500 sequenced the libraries paired-end 2 x 150 bp. To increase sequence diversity, about 25-31% phiX was spiked into each library pool. Per the authors' processing: The UMI-based MiGEC pipeline processed quality-filtered reads and removed over 80% of raw TCR sequences during error correction. IMGT germline references were used for alignment of VDJ genes, and clonotypes were defined by a unique CDR3 amino acid sequence together with V-J genes. VDJtools evaluated clonal expansion, Shannon diversity and CDR3 relatedness (CalcPairwiseDistances, ClusterSamples); CLCbio workbench built phylogenetic trees. Using coefficient-of-variation modelling across technical triplicates, the study counted a clone as expanded if it had at least 8 unique UMIs. Using fastp at Q25 and MiXCR, TCRdb reprocessed the public reads and kept productive beta chains. Every CDR3 protein is listed once, alongside the most common genes and DNA of its rows. Clone size and V and J calls follow TCRdb, not the original study. The sample includes tens of thousands of distinct CDR3 sequences, with about 13% observed a single time. Around 4.6% of the sample goes to the ten largest clones.

General study outcomes and caveats: TCR clonal expansion was highest in HAM/TSP patients and lowest in MS patients, with MS patients falling below even healthy controls. No identical CDR3 amino acid sequences were shared among expanded clones across subjects, suggesting private TCR-beta repertoires in all groups.

The sample was PBMCs. This clonotype was sampled from a female donor with HTLV-1-associated myelopathy (HAM/TSP).

The DNA sequence reads TGTGCCAGCAGTTACGGAGACCAGGCCAACACTGAAGCTTTCTTT. The encoded protein is CASSYGDQANTEAFF. The chain couples TRBV6-2 or TRBV6-3 to TRBJ1-1, with the identity of the D gene unclear. From the cysteine up to the phenylalanine, the CDR3 has a length of 15 residues. CDR3 DNA only is kept here, 45 bases in frame from base 1. V lost 2 bases and J lost 2 bases; the stretch between them is 12 bases long. The germline V gene sets CDR1 to MNHEY and CDR2 to SVGEGT.